The rows below give T cell receptor beta chains drawn from one sample of a study of blood T cell repertoires in COVID-19. Some clones are missing from TCRdb's copy, which holds only in-frame ones; the method was immunoSEQ multiplex PCR. The table lists approximately 220,000 clones, 83% of them singletons, with approximately 4.9% in the top ten. The material sequenced was PBMCs or T cells enriched from blood (not recorded which). Every receptor here comes from a woman in her forties or fifties who had been exposed to COVID-19. Each CDR3 is given with its conserved first and last residue. The D gene is left open where the match is weak. A clone size is listed for some rows: how often the clone was seen (once, few, many), or a class if it is expanded.

NA	TRBV5-1	TRBJ2-7	NA	TGCGCCAGCAGCTCGAATTCTCGGGACGAGCAGTACTTC	CASSSNSRDEQYF
NA	TRBV2	TRBJ1-4	NA	TGTGCCAGCAGACCATACGGAGGAGATGAAAAACTGTTTTTT	CASRPYGGDEKLFF
TRBD2	TRBV5-3	TRBJ2-1	NA	TGTGCCAGAAGCCCAAAGCGGGGGGGCCAACGGCAGTTCTTC	CARSPKRGGQRQFF
TRBD2	TRBV7-9	TRBJ2-1	NA	TGTGCCAGCAGCTTATCGCCAAGGTCACTAGCGGGGGCCAATGAGCAGTTCTTC	CASSLSPRSLAGANEQFF
TRBD1	TRBV28	TRBJ1-4	NA	TGTGCCAGCAGCTCTTCCGGGACAGGGAAGGAAAAACTGTTTTTT	CASSSSGTGKEKLFF
NA	TRBV19	TRBJ1-1	NA	TGTGCCAGTAGTATAGATCAATTGAACACTGAAGCTTTCTTT	CASSIDQLNTEAFF
NA	TRBV7-9	TRBJ1-6	once	TGTGCCAGCAGCCCCCGGGGGGGGAATTCACCCCTCCACTTT	CASSPRGGNSPLHF
NA	TRBV27	TRBJ1-5	few	TGTGCCAGCTCGATAGGGGATAGCAATCAGCCCCAGCATTTT	CASSIGDSNQPQHF
NA	TRBV6-4	TRBJ2-3	NA	TGTGCCAGCAGTGGAGGTCCATCTAGCACAGATACGCAGTATTTT	CASSGGPSSTDTQYF
NA	TRBV7-2	TRBJ2-3	NA	TGTGCAGTAGGGGCGGAGGGTTTGAGGGCAGATACGCAGTATTTT	CAVGAEGLRADTQYF
NA	TRBV7-8	TRBJ2-7	NA	TGTGCCAGCAGCTCGAGGGACTCGGGGGTGTACGAGCAGTACTTC	CASSSRDSGVYEQYF
TRBD1	TRBV19	TRBJ2-3	NA	TGTGCCAGTAAGGGGACAGGGTCTGTCACAGATACGCAGTATTTT	CASKGTGSVTDTQYF
NA	TRBV19	TRBJ1-5	NA	TGTGCCAGTAGTATCGGGAATGGCAATCAGCCCCAGCATTTT	CASSIGNGNQPQHF
TRBD1	TRBV4-3	TRBJ1-6	NA	TGCGCCAGCAGCCACCTAACAGGGACAGGGAGTTCACCCCTCCACTTT	CASSHLTGTGSSPLHF
TRBD1	TRBV6-5	TRBJ1-3	once	TGTGCCAGCAGACGACAGGGGGTGGAAGGAAACACCATATATTTT	CASRRQGVEGNTIYF
NA	TRBV7-9	TRBJ2-2	few	TGTGCCAGCAGCCCTCGGGGGAACACCGGGGAGCTGTTTTTT	CASSPRGNTGELFF
NA	TRBV5-6	TRBJ1-6	NA	TGTGCCAGCAGCTTGTGGTCCGGGCGTGGGAGCTCCTATAATTCACCCCTCCACTTT	CASSLWSGRGSSYNSPLHF
NA	TRBV14	TRBJ1-1	NA	TGTGCCAGCAGCCGAGGACAGACTGAAGCTTTCTTT	CASSRGQTEAFF
NA	TRBV30	TRBJ1-3	NA	TGTGCCTGGAGTGTGGGCAGCTCTGGAAACACCATATATTTT	CAWSVGSSGNTIYF
NA	TRBV2	TRBJ2-1	NA	TGTGCCAGCCGACGGACAAGCCTTCTCAATGAGCAGTTCTTC	CASRRTSLLNEQFF
TRBD1	TRBV5-5	TRBJ1-3	once	TGTGCCAGCAGCTTCGACAGGGGCTCTGGAAACACCATATATTTT	CASSFDRGSGNTIYF
NA	TRBV25-1	TRBJ1-3	NA	TGTGCCAGCAGTGATCGGGCCGCGGGGGGAAACACCATATATTTT	CASSDRAAGGNTIYF
NA	TRBV4-3	TRBJ2-3	NA	TGCGCCAGCAGCCAAGGAGGGGGGGGAAGCACAGATACGCAGTATTTT	CASSQGGGGSTDTQYF
TRBD2	TRBV3-1/TRBV3-2	TRBJ2-3	NA	TGTGCCAGCAGCCACAGCGGGACTAGCGGGGGGGCCCGGTTTACAGATACGCAGTATTTT	CASSHSGTSGGARFTDTQYF
NA	TRBV11-2	TRBJ1-2	NA	TGTGCCAGCAGCTCCCCGGGTTTGTTTCGAGGCTACACCTTC	CASSSPGLFRGYTF
NA	TRBV30	TRBJ2-2	NA	TGTGCCTCCTCTCGACAGATCACCGGGGAGCTGTTTTTT	CASSRQITGELFF
NA	TRBV4-1	TRBJ1-2	once	TGCGCCAGCAGCCAAGAGGAACCAGGGGCGAATGGCTACACCTTC	CASSQEEPGANGYTF
NA	TRBV9	TRBJ1-2	NA	TGTGCCAGCAGCGTTGCCCCGGAGTCCTATGGCTACACCTTC	CASSVAPESYGYTF
NA	TRBV11-2	TRBJ1-1	once	TGTGCCAGCAGGGAGGGAGTGGAAGCTTTCTTT	CASREGVEAFF
NA	TRBV5-4	TRBJ1-1	NA	TGTGCCAGCAGGAAGGACAGTGATGAAGCTTTCTTT	CASRKDSDEAFF
NA	TRBV6-5	TRBJ1-1	once	TGTGCCAGCAGGGAGGGGAGGTGGACTGAAGCTTTCTTT	CASREGRWTEAFF
NA	TRBV14	TRBJ1-4	NA	TGTGCCAGCAGCCAAACCCGGGAAAAACTGTTTTTT	CASSQTREKLFF
NA	TRBV24-1	TRBJ2-5	NA	TGTGCCACCCAAGGACGGACAACAGAGACCCAGTACTTC	CATQGRTTETQYF